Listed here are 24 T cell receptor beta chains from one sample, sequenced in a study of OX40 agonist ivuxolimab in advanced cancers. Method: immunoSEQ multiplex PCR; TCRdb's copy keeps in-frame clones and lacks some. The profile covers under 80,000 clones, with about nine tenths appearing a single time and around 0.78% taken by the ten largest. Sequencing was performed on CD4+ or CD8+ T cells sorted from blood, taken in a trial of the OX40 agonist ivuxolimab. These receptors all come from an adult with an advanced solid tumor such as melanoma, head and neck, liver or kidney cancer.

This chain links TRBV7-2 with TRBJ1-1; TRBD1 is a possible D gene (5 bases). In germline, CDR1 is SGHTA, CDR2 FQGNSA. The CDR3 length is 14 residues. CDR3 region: CAAGAGGRNTEAFF. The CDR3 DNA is TGTGCAGCTGGGGCAGGAGGAAGGAACACTGAAGCTTTCTTT. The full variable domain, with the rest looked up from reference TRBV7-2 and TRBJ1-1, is GAGVSQSPSNKVTEKGKDVELRCDPISGHTALYWYRQSLGQGLEFLIYFQGNSAPDKSGLPSDRFSAERTGGSVSTLTIQRTQQEDSAVYLCAAGAGGRNTEAFFGQGTRLTVV.

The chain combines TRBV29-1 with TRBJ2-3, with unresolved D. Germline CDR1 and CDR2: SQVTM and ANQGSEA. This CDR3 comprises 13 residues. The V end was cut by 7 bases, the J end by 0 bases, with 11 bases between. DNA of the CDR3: TGCAGCGCGCTCTACCAGAGCACAGATACGCAGTATTTT. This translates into CSALYQSTDTQYF.

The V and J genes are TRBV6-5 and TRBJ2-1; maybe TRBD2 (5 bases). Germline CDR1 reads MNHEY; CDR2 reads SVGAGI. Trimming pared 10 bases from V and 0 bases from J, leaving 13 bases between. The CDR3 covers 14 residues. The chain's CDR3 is CATQSGSSYNEQFF. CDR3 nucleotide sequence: TGTGCCACCCAGAGCGGAAGCTCCTACAATGAGCAGTTCTTC.

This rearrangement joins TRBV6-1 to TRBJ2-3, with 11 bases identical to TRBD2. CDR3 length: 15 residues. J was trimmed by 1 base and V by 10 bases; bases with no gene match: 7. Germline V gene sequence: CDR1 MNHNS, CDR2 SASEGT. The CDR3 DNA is TGTGCCACCAATAGCGGGGGGGCCGGCACAGATACGCAGTATTTT. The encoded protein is CATNSGGAGTDTQYF.

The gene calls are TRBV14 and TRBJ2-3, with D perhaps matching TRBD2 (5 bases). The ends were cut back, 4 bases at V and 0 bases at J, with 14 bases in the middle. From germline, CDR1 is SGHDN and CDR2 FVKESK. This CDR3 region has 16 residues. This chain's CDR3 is CASSPKTWRSTDTQYF. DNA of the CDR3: TGTGCCAGCAGCCCCAAGACATGGAGGAGCACAGATACGCAGTATTTT.

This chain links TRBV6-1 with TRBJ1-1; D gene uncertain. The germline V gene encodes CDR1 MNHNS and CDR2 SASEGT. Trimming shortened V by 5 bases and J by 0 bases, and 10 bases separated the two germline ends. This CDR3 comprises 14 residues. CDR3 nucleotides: TGTGCCAGCAGTCTCGTGGGCATGAACACTGAAGCTTTCTTT. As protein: CASSLVGMNTEAFF.

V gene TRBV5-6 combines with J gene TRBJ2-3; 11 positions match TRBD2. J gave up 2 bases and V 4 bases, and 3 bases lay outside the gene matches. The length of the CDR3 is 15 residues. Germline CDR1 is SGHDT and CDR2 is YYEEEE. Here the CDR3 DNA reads TGTGCCAGCAGCGGGACTAGCGGATACACAGATACGCAGTATTTT. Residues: CASSGTSGYTDTQYF. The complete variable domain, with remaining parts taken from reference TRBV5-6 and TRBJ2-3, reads DAGVTQSPTHLIKTRGQQVTLRCSPKSGHDTVSWYQQALGQGPQFIFQYYEEEERQRGNFPDRFSGHQFPNYSSELNVNALLLGDSALYLCASSGTSGYTDTQYFGPGTRLTVL.

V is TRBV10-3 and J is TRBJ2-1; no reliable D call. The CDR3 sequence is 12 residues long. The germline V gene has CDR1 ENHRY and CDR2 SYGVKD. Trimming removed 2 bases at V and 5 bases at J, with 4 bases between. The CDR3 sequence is CAISERDNEQFF. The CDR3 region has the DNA TGTGCCATCAGTGAGAGGGACAATGAGCAGTTCTTC.

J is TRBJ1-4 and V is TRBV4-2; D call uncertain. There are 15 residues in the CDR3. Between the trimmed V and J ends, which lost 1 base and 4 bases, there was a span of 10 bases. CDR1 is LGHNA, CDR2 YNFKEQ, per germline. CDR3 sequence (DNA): TGTGCCAGCAGCCAAGTGGTCGGAAATAATGAAAAACTGTTTTTT. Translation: CASSQVVGNNEKLFF.

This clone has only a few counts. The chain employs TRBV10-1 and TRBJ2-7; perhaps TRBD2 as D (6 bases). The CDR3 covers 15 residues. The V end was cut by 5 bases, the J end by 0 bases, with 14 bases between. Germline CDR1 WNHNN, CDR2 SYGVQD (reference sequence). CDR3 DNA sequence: TGCGCCAGCAGTCAAGGGACTTCAAGCTCCTACGAGCAGTACTTC. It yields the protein CASSQGTSSSYEQYF.

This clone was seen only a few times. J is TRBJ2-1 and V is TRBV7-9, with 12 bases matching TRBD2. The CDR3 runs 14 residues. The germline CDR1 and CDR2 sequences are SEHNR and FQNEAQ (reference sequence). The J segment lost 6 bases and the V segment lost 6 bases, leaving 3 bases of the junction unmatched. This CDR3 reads CASRLAGGPNEQFF. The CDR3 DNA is TGTGCCAGCAGGCTAGCGGGAGGGCCCAATGAGCAGTTCTTC.

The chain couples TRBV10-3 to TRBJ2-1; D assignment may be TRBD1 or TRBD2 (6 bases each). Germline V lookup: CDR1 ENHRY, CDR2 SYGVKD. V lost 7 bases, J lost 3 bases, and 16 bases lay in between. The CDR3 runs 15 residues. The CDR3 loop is CAINLDGGGYNEQFF. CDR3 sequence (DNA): TGTGCCATCAATTTAGACGGAGGGGGCTACAATGAGCAGTTCTTC.

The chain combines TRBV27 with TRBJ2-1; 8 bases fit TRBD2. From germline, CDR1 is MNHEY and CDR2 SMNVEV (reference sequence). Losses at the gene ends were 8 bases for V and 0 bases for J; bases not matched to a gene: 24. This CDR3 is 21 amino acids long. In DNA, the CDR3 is TGTGCCAGCTTCGGGGGGAGGGCTAGCGGGCAACAAAGGAGCTCCTACAATGAGCAGTTCTTC. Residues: CASFGGRASGQQRSSYNEQFF.

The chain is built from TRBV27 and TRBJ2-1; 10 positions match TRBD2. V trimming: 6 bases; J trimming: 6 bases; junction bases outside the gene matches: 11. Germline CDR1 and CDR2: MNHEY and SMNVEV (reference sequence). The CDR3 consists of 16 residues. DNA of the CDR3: TGTGCCAGCAGCCCCCCCTTGCTAGCGGGAGTCAATGAGCAGTTCTTC. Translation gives CASSPPLLAGVNEQFF.

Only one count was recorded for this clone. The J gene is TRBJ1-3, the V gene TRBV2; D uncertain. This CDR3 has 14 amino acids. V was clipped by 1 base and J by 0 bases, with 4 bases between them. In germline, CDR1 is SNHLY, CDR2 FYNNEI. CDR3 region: CASSEGVSGNTIYF. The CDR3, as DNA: TGTGCCAGCAGTGAAGGAGTCTCTGGAAACACCATATATTTT.

This CDR3 is CASTIRGAQLNTEAFF. The CDR3 DNA follows: TGTGCCAGCACCATACGGGGGGCCCAGCTGAACACTGAAGCTTTCTTT. This chain joins TRBV11-2 and TRBJ1-1; TRBD1 might be the D (6 bases). The CDR3 has 16 amino acids. V lost 7 bases and J lost 0, with 18 bases in between. Germline assignment: CDR1 SGHAT and CDR2 FQNNGV.

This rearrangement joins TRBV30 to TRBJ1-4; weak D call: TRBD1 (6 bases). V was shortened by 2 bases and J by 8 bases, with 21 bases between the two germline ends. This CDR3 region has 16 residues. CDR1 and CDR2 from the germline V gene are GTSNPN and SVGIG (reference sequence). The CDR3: CAWSWGRTVNGEKLFF. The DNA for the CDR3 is TGTGCCTGGAGTTGGGGTCGGACAGTAAATGGCGAAAAACTGTTTTTT.

The CDR3 reads CSVEEGNGNTIYF. For the CDR3, the DNA is TGCAGCGTTGAAGAGGGGAACGGAAACACCATATATTTT. This chain joins TRBV29-1 and TRBJ1-3; D gene uncertain. CDR1 and CDR2 (germline): SQVTM, ANQGSEA. The CDR3 runs to 13 residues. Trimming left V 0 bases short and J 4 bases short, with 7 bases between. Variable domain in full (rest from reference TRBV29-1 and TRBJ1-3): SAVISQKPSRDICQRGTSLTIQCQVDSQVTMMFWYRQQPGQSLTLIATANQGSEATYESGFVIDKFPISRPNLTFSTLTVSNMSPEDSSIYLCSVEEGNGNTIYFGEGSWLTVV.

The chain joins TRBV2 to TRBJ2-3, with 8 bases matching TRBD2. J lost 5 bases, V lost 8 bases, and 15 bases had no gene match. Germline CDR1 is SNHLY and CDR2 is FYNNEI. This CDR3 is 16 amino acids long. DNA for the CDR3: TGTGCCAGCGGCGCGGGTTCAGCGGGAGTGGTAGATACGCAGTATTTT. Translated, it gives CASGAGSAGVVDTQYF.

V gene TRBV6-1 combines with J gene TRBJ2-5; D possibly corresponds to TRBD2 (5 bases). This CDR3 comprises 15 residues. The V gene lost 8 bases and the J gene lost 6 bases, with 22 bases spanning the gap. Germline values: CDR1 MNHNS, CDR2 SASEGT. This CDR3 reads CASATGSMSVQTQYF. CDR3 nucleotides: TGTGCCAGCGCGACGGGGAGTATGTCCGTGCAGACCCAGTACTTC.

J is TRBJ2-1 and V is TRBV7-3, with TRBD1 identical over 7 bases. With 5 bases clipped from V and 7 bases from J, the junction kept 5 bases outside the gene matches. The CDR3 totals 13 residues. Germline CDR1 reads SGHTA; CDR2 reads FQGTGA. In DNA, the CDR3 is TGTGCCAGCAGCCCAGAACAGGGGAATGAGCAGTTCTTC. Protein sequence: CASSPEQGNEQFF. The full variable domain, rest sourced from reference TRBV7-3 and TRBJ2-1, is GAGVSQTPSNKVTEKGKYVELRCDPISGHTALYWYRQSLGQGPEFLIYFQGTGAADDSGLPNDRFFAVRPEGSVSTLKIQRTERGDSAVYLCASSPEQGNEQFFGPGTRLTVL.

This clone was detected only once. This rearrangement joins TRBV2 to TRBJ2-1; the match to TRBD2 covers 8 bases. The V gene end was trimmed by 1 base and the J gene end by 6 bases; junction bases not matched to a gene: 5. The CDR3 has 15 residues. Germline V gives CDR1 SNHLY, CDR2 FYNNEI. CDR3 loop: CASSEGASGFNEQFF. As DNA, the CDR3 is TGTGCCAGCAGTGAAGGGGCTAGCGGGTTCAATGAGCAGTTCTTC.

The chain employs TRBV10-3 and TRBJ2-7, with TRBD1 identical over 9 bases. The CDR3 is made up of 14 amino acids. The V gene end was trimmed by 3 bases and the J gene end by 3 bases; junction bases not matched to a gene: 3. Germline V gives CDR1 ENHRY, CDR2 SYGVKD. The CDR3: CAISEGTGFYEQYF. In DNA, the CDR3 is TGTGCCATCAGTGAAGGGACAGGGTTCTACGAGCAGTACTTC.

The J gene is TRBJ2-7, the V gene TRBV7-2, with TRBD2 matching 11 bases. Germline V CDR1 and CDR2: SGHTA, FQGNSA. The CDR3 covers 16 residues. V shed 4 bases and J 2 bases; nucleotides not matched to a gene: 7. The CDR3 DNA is TGTGCCAGCAGCTCCAGCGCGGGACTAGCGGCCTACGAGCAGTACTTC. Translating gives CASSSSAGLAAYEQYF.